Below, one TCR beta chain is given with its context. Its specificity is unknown. Each donor was nominally healthy when sampled (though unrecorded immune exposures were likely). The CDR3 covers 14 residues. Deletions cut 4 bases from V and 1 base from J, with 13 bases between. The V gene's germline CDR1 is GTSNPN and CDR2 SVGIG (reference sequence). Primers included in the PCR were 60 Vbeta and 13 Jbeta primers. Here immunoSEQ multiplex PCR was the method, and the copy in TCRdb shows in-frame clones only, minus some. The sample holds around 150,000 clones, more than 75% seen once. This entry belongs to a study of cytomegalovirus exposure and HLA in healthy donors. Study results and caveats: Later analysis showed TCR association rates varying by HLA locus, highest for DRB1 and lowest for HLA-C.

The sequenced material came from PBMCs. The chain carries TRBV30 and TRBJ1-1; D gene uncertain. The clonotype comes from a male donor in good health and CMV-seronegative. CDR3 sequence reads: CAWKGRAKNTEAFF. The CDR3 DNA sequence: TGTGCCTGGAAAGGAAGAGCGAAGAACACTGAAGCTTTCTTT.